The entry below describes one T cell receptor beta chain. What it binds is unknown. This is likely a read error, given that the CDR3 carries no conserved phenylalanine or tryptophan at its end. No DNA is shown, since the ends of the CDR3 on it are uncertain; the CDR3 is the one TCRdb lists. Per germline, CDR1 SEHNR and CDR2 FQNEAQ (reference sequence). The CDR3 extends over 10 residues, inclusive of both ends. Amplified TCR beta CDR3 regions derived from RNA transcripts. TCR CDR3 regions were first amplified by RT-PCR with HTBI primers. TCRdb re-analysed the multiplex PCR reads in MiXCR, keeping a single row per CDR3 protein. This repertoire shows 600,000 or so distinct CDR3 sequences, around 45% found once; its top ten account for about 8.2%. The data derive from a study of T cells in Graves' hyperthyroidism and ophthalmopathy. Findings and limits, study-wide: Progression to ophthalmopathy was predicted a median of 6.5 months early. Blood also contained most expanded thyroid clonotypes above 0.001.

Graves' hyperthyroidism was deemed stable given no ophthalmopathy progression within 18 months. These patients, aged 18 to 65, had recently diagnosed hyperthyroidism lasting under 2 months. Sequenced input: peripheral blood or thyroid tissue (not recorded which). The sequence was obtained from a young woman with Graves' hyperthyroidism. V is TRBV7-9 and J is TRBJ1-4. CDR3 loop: CASSFGSTVL.